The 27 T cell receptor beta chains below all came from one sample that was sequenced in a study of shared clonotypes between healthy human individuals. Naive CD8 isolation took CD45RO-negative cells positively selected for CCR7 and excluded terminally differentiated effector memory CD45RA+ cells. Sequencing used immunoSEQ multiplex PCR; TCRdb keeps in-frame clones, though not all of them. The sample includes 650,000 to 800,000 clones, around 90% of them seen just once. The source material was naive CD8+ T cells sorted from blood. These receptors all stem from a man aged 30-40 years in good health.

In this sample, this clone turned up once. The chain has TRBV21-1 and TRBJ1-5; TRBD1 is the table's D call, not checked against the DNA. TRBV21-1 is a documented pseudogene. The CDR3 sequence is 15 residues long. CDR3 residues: CASRTHGTSNQPQHF. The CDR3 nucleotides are TGTGCCAGCAGGACCCATGGGACATCGAATCAGCCCCAGCATTTT.

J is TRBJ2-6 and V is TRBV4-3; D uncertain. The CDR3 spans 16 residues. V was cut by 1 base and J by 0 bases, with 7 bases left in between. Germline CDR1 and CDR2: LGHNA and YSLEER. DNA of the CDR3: TGCGCCAGCAGCCAAGCATGGGGCTCTGGGGCCAACGTCCTGACTTTC. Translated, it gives CASSQAWGSGANVLTF.

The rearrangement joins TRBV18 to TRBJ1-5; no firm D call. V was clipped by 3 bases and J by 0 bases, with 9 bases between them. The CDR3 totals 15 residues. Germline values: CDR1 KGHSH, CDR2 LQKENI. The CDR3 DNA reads TGTGCCAGCTCACCCCTTGGGAGTAGCAATCAGCCCCAGCATTTT. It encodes CASSPLGSSNQPQHF.

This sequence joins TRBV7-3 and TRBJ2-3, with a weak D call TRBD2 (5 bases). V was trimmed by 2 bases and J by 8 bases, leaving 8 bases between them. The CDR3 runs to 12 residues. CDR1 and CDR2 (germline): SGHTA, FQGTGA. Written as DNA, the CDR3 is TGTGCCAGCAGCTTAGGTGGAGGTACGCAGTATTTT. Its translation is CASSLGGGTQYF.

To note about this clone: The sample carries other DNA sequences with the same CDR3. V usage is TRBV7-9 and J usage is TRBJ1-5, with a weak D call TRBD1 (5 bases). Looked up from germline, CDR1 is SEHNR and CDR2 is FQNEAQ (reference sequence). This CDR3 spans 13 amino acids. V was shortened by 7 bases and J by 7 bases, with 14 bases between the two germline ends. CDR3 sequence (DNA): TGTGCCAGCACCCTTGGGGGGAACCAGCCCCAGCATTTT. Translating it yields CASTLGGNQPQHF.

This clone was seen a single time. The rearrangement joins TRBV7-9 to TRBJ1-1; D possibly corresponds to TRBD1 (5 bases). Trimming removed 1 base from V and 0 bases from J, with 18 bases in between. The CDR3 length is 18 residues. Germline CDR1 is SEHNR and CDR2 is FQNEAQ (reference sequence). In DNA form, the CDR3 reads TGTGCCAGCAGCTTAGTTCGGCAGGGTTCTCCCTTGAACACTGAAGCTTTCTTT. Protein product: CASSLVRQGSPLNTEAFF.

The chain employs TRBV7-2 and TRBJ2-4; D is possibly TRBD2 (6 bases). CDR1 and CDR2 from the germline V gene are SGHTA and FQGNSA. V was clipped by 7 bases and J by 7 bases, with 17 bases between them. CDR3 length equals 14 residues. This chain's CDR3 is CASNPKSGENIQYF. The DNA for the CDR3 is TGTGCCAGCAACCCTAAATCGGGAGAGAACATTCAGTACTTC.

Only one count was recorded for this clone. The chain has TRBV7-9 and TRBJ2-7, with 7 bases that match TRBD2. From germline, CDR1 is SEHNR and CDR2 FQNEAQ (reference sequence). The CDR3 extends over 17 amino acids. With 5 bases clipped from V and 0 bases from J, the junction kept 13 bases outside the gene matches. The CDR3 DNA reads TGTGCCAGCAGCGCTGGTTGGGCGGGAGAGAGCTCCTACGAGCAGTACTTC. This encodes CASSAGWAGESSYEQYF.

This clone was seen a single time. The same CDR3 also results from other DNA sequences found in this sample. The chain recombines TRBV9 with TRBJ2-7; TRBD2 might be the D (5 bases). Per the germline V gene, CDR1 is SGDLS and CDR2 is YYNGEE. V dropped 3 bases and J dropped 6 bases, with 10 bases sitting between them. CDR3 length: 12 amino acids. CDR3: CASSGLAGEQYF. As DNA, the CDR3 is TGTGCCAGCAGCGGGCTAGCAGGCGAGCAGTACTTC.

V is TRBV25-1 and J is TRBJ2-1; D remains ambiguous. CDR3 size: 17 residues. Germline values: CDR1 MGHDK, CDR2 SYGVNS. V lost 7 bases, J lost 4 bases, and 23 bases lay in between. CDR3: CASNPGEQKSLYNEQFF. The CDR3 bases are TGTGCCAGCAACCCAGGTGAACAGAAAAGTTTGTACAATGAGCAGTTCTTC.

CDR3 in amino acids: CASFDRNNEQFF. DNA for the CDR3: TGTGCCAGCTTTGATCGGAACAATGAGCAGTTCTTC. The chain joins TRBV2 to TRBJ2-1; D is uncertain. Germline loops: CDR1 SNHLY, CDR2 FYNNEI. V lost 8 bases and J lost 5, with 10 bases in between. This CDR3 contains 12 residues.

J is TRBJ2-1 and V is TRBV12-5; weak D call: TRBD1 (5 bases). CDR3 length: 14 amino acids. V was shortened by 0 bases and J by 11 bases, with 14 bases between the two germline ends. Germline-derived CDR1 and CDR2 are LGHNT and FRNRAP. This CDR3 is CASGLVGFPGKQFF. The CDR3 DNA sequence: TGTGCTAGTGGTTTGGTAGGTTTTCCAGGGAAGCAGTTCTTC.

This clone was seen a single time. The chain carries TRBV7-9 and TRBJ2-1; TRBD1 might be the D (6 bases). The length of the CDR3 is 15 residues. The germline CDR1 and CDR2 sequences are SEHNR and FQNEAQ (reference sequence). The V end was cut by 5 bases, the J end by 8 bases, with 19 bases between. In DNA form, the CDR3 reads TGTGCCAGCAGCCACCGGGACATAGTAAATGATGAGCAGTTCTTC. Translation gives CASSHRDIVNDEQFF.

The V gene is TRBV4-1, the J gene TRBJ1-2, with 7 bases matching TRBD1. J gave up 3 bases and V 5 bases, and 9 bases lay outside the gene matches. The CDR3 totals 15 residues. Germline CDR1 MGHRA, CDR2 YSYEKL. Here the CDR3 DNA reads TGCGCCAGCAGCATCAGACAGGGACGAGACTATGGCTACACCTTC. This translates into CASSIRQGRDYGYTF.

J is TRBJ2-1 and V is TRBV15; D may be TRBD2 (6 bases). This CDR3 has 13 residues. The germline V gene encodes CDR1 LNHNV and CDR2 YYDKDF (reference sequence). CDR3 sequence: CAVAGRSYNEQFF. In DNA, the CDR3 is TGTGCGGTAGCCGGGAGATCCTACAATGAGCAGTTCTTC.

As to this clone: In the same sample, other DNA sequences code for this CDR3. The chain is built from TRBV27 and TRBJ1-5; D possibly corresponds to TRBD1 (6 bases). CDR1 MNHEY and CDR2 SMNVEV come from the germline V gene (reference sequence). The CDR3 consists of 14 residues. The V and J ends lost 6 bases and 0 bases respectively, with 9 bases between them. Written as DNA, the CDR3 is TGTGCCAGCAGGCGGACAGATAGCAATCAGCCCCAGCATTTT. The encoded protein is CASRRTDSNQPQHF.

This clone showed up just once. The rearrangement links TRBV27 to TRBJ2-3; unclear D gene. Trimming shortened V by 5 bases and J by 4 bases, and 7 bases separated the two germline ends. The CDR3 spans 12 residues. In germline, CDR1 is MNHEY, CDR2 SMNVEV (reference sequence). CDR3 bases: TGTGCCAGCAGTCCCAATTCAGATACGCAGTATTTT. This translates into CASSPNSDTQYF.

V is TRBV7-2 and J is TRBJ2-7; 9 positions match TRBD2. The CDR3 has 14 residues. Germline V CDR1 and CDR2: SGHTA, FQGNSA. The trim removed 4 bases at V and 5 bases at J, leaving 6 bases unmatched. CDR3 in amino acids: CASSSLAGAHEQYF. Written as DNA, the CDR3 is TGTGCCAGCAGCTCCTTAGCGGGAGCCCACGAGCAGTACTTC.

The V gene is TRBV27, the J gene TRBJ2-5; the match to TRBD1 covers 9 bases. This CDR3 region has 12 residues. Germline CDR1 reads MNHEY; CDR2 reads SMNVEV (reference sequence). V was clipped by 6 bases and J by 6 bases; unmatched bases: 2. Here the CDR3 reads CASRTGGQTQYF. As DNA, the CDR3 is TGTGCCAGCAGGACAGGGGGACAGACCCAGTACTTC.

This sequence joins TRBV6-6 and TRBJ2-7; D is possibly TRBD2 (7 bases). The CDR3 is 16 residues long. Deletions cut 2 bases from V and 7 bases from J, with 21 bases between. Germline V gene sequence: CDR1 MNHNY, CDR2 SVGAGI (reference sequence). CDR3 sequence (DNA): TGTGCCAGCAGTTACACCGCCGAACGCAGGGGAGGGGAGCAGTACTTC. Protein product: CASSYTAERRGGEQYF.

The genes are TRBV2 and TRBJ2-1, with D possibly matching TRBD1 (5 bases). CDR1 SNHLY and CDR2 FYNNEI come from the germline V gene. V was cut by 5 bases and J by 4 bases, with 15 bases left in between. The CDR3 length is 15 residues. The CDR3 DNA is TGTGCCAGCAGTTACCCCTCGACAGCTTACAATGAGCAGTTCTTC. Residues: CASSYPSTAYNEQFF.

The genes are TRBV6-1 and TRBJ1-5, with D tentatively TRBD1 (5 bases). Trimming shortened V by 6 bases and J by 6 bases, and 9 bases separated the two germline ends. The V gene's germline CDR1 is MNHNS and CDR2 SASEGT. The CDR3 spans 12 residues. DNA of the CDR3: TGTGCCAGCAGCAAGGGGAGTCAGCCCCAGCATTTT. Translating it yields CASSKGSQPQHF.

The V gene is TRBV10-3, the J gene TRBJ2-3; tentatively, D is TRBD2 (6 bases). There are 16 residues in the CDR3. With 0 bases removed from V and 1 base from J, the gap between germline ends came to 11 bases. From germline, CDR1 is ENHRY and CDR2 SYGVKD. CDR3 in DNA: TGTGCCATCAGTGAGTCGGAGGGAAGGGGCACAGATACGCAGTATTTT. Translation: CAISESEGRGTDTQYF.

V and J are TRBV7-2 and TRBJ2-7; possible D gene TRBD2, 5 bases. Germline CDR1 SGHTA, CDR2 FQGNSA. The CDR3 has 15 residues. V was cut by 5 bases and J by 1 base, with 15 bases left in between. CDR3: CASSRTQSYSYEQYF. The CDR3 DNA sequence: TGTGCCAGCAGCAGGACTCAAAGCTATTCCTACGAGCAGTACTTC.

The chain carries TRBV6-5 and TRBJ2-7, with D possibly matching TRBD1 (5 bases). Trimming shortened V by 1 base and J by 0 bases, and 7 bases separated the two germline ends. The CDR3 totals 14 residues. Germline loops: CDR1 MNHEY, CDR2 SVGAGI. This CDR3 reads CASSYWQGSYEQYF. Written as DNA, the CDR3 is TGTGCCAGCAGTTACTGGCAGGGCTCCTACGAGCAGTACTTC.

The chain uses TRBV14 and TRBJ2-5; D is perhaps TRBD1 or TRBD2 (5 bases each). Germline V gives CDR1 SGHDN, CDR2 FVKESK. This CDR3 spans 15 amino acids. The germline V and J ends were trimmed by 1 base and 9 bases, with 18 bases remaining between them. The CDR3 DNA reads TGTGCCAGCAGCCAAGGTCCCACGGGACGTTGGGCCCAGTACTTC. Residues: CASSQGPTGRWAQYF.

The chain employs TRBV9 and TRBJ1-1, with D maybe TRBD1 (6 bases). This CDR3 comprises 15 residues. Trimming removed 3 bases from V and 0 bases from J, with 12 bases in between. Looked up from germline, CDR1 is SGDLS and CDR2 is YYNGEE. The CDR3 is CASSGTAKMNTEAFF. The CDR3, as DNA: TGTGCCAGCAGCGGGACAGCGAAAATGAACACTGAAGCTTTCTTT. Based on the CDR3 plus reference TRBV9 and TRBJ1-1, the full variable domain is DSGVTQTPKHLITATGQRVTLRCSPRSGDLSVYWYQQSLDQGLQFLIQYYNGEERAKGNILERFSAQQFPDLHSELNLSSLELGDSALYFCASSGTAKMNTEAFFGQGTRLTVV.